The entry below gives a single TCR beta chain sequence along with its context. Trimming shortened V by 1 base and J by 2 bases, and 16 bases separated the two germline ends. The CDR3 runs 17 residues. From germline, CDR1 is MGHRA and CDR2 YSYEKL. Reverse transcription of roughly 0.45 to 1 ug RNA used random hexamers. TCRdb reprocessed the immunoSEQ multiplex PCR reads via MiXCR and lists one record per CDR3 protein. Of roughly 400,000 distinct CDR3 sequences listed, approximately 85% were seen once; the top ten hold approximately 0.12%. This specimen comes from a study of CD8 T cells in Susac syndrome. Peripheral blood CD8+ and CD4+ T cells were profiled by TCR beta sequencing. Negative isolation was used for CD8+ and CD4+ T cells and FACS enrichment for TEMRA cells.

Sequencing was performed on CD8+ T cells from PBMCs. This chain connects TRBV4-1 to TRBJ2-3, with D possibly being TRBD1 (5 bases). The sequence derives from a human donor with multiple sclerosis. The CDR3 DNA sequence: TGCGCCAGCAGCCAAGGGCTCACAGGTGCTAACACAGATACGCAGTATTTT. The encoded protein is CASSQGLTGANTDTQYF.